Detailed here is one TCR beta chain. This specimen comes from a study of blood T cell repertoires in COVID-19. Study details: Some COVID-19 samples were acute and others convalescent; all came from the United States, Italy and Spain. PBMCs, B-cell-depleted T cells, or T cells were the source of the cDNA or gDNA that made up the material.

Data came from immunoSEQ multiplex PCR; TCRdb stores just in-frame clones and leaves some out. Altogether fewer than 500,000 clones are present, around 90% being singletons, with the ten largest covering approximately 0.92%. Patients at the Seattle site were enrolled during active infection and followed longitudinally. Germline CDR1 and CDR2: MNHEY and SMNVEV (reference sequence). This CDR3 comprises 14 residues. V was clipped by 6 bases and J by 4 bases, with 15 bases between them. The gene calls are TRBV27 and TRBJ1-2; D may be TRBD1 (5 bases). The sample comprised peripheral blood. The sequence derives from a young man with COVID-19, enrolled during active disease. CDR3 amino acids: CASSVQGWGYGYTF. As DNA, the CDR3 is TGTGCCAGCAGCGTTCAGGGTTGGGGCTATGGCTACACCTTC.